Following are 19 T cell receptor beta chains from one sample sequenced in a study of blood T cells in healthy people across ages (dated by TCRdb to 2014 to 2015). Libraries were made using 5' RACE. Sequencing was performed on an Illumina HiSeq 2500. A second roughly 6 to 12 cycle PCR used a sample-barcoded 5' primer and a J-beta primer mix. Through fastp at Q25 and MiXCR, TCRdb rebuilt clones from the public reads, retaining in-frame beta chains. A single entry per CDR3 protein holds the most common genes and DNA from its merged rows. The sample yields some 550,000 distinct CDR3 sequences; around half were counted once. The ten largest clones represent just under 25% of the sample. The sequenced material came from blood. The receptors stem from a man aged 80 or over in good health.

V usage is TRBV7-2 and J usage is TRBJ1-5, with D tentatively TRBD1 (6 bases). V lost 3 bases and J 0 bases, leaving 9 bases between the germline ends. Germline assignment: CDR1 SGHTA and CDR2 FQGNSA. The CDR3 runs 15 residues. The CDR3 DNA reads as TGTGCCAGCAGCTTGGGACACTATAGCAATCAGCCCCAGCATTTT. This translates into CASSLGHYSNQPQHF.

This clonotype has more than one count but fewer than ten. The chain employs TRBV7-9 and TRBJ2-1; 8 positions agree with TRBD2. The germline V gene encodes CDR1 SEHNR and CDR2 FQNEAQ (reference sequence). CDR3 length: 16 amino acids. V lost 0 bases, J lost 6 bases, and 7 bases stayed unmatched. The CDR3 loop reads CASSLAGTRRGNEQFF. CDR3 DNA sequence: TGTGCCAGCAGCTTAGCCGGGACTAGACGAGGCAATGAGCAGTTCTTC. Combining the CDR3 with reference TRBV7-9 and TRBJ2-1 gives the whole variable domain DTGVSQNPRHKITKRGQNVTFRCDPISEHNRLYWYRQTLGQGPEFLTYFQNEAQLEKSRLLSDRFSAERPKGSFSTLEIQRTEQGDSAMYLCASSLAGTRRGNEQFFGPGTRLTVL.

The rearrangement links TRBV4-3 to TRBJ2-4; 9 bases line up with TRBD1. The CDR3 runs 17 residues. With 3 bases clipped from V and 13 bases from J, the junction kept 19 bases outside the gene matches. Germline values: CDR1 LGHNA, CDR2 YSLEER. CDR3 region: CASSQQGAGQGRRTQYF. CDR3 DNA sequence: TGCGCCAGCAGCCAGCAAGGAGCGGGACAGGGCAGGAGAACCCAGTACTTC.

By sample share, this clonotype is medium-sized. CDR3 coding DNA: TGTGCCAGCAGTGTTTGGGTCCTCTATGGCTACACCTTC. The encoded protein is CASSVWVLYGYTF. This chain joins TRBV28 and TRBJ1-2; D gene unclear. Germline assignment: CDR1 MDHEN and CDR2 SYDVKM. This CDR3 region has 13 residues. Trimming took 5 bases from V and 4 from J, leaving 11 bases between them.

This clonotype has just a few counts. The V gene is TRBV6-5, the J gene TRBJ2-2, with D perhaps being TRBD1 or TRBD2 (5 bases each). CDR3 length: 16 amino acids. Germline CDR1 reads MNHEY; CDR2 reads SVGAGI. V lost 3 bases to trimming and J lost 4 bases, with 15 bases between them. The CDR3 loop reads CASSYSEGTGTGELFF. CDR3 in DNA: TGTGCCAGCAGTTATAGTGAGGGGACGGGCACCGGGGAGCTGTTTTTT.

This clonotype turned up a few times. This chain connects TRBV6-6 to TRBJ1-6; D gene unclear. Germline lookup yields CDR1 MNHNY and CDR2 SVGAGI (reference sequence). The CDR3 is 15 amino acids. The V end was cut by 6 bases, the J end by 6 bases, with 15 bases between. The CDR3 DNA reads as TGTGCCAGCAGCTCCGGGCCGAGGAGTAATTCACCCCTCCACTTT. Translation gives CASSSGPRSNSPLHF.

This sequence joins TRBV20-1 and TRBJ2-5; 8 bases fit TRBD2. The CDR3 runs to 15 residues. Germline V gene data show CDR1 as DFQATT and CDR2 as SNEGSKA (reference sequence). V trimming: 3 bases; J trimming: 11 bases; junction bases outside the gene matches: 17. CDR3 coding DNA: TGCAGTGCTAGGAAAAGCGGGAGTGGAGGCAATGAGCAGTACTTC. Its translation: CSARKSGSGGNEQYF.

The DNA for the CDR3 is TGCGCCAGCAGCCAGGAGTGGCAGCTGAATGAAAAACTGTTTTTT. Amino acid sequence: CASSQEWQLNEKLFF. The chain couples TRBV4-3 to TRBJ1-4; D is undetermined. Deletions cut 3 bases from V and 5 bases from J, with 13 bases between. Germline V CDR1 and CDR2: LGHNA, YSLEER. The CDR3 consists of 15 residues.

This clonotype was observed a few times. This chain links TRBV20-1 with TRBJ2-5, with 10 bases that match TRBD2. CDR1 DFQATT and CDR2 SNEGSKA come from the germline V gene (reference sequence). The CDR3 totals 11 residues. The trim removed 4 bases at V and 13 bases at J, leaving 6 bases unmatched. The CDR3 reads CSATAPSGRYF. The CDR3 region has the DNA TGCAGTGCTACCGCCCCTAGCGGGAGGTACTTC.

This chain links TRBV6-5 with TRBJ2-1, with D tentatively TRBD2 (6 bases). Trimming left V 5 bases short and J 3 bases short, with 14 bases between. The CDR3 is made up of 15 amino acids. Germline lookup yields CDR1 MNHEY and CDR2 SVGAGI. CDR3 DNA sequence: TGTGCCAGCAGTCAACTAGCTGCAGGCTACAATGAGCAGTTCTTC. Its protein product is CASSQLAAGYNEQFF.

The V and J genes are TRBV6-6 and TRBJ2-1; 10 bases match TRBD2. Germline-derived CDR1 and CDR2 are MNHNY and SVGAGI (reference sequence). V gave up 6 bases and J gave up 5 bases; unmatched junction bases: 10. This CDR3 spans 16 amino acids. CDR3 loop: CASRLTTAGGDNEQFF. CDR3 nucleotides: TGTGCCAGCAGACTGACTACAGCGGGGGGGGACAATGAGCAGTTCTTC.

This clonotype was seen only once. The rearrangement uses TRBV20-1 and TRBJ2-1, with TRBD2 matching over 10 bases. Germline-derived CDR1 and CDR2 are DFQATT and SNEGSKA (reference sequence). V lost 0 bases, J lost 11 bases, and 4 bases stayed unmatched. This CDR3 is built from 13 residues. This CDR3 is CSARDLLAGQQFF. The CDR3 nucleotides are TGCAGTGCTAGAGATTTACTAGCGGGACAGCAGTTCTTC.

This chain uses TRBV11-2 with TRBJ2-3, with D maybe TRBD2 (7 bases). This CDR3 is 19 amino acids long. V was cut by 1 base and J by 2 bases, with 22 bases left in between. Germline values: CDR1 SGHAT, CDR2 FQNNGV. CDR3 amino acids: CASSLGILGGGPYTDTQYF. CDR3 DNA: TGTGCCAGCAGCTTAGGGATCCTTGGGGGGGGGCCCTACACAGATACGCAGTATTTT.

In its sample, this clonotype was seen a few times. This chain links TRBV12-3 or TRBV12-4 with TRBJ2-1, with D hard to call. The V gene lost 5 bases and the J gene lost 7 bases, with 9 bases spanning the gap. The CDR3 spans 12 residues. This CDR3 reads CASSSLGNEQFF. For the CDR3, the DNA is TGTGCCAGCAGTAGCCTGGGAAATGAGCAGTTCTTC.

The chain has TRBV2 and TRBJ1-5; D is ambiguous. The CDR3 is made up of 13 amino acids. Trimming cost V 5 bases and J 4 bases, with 9 bases left between them. Germline CDR1 and CDR2: SNHLY and FYNNEI. As DNA, the CDR3 is TGTGCCAGCAGTAGGAGTCATAATCAGCCCCAGCATTTT. Its translation: CASSRSHNQPQHF.

This chain links TRBV7-2 with TRBJ2-1, with a possible D match to TRBD2 (5 bases). Trimming took 0 bases from V and 0 from J, leaving 9 bases between them. The CDR3 consists of 16 residues. Per germline, CDR1 SGHTA and CDR2 FQGNSA. CDR3 nucleotide sequence: TGTGCCAGCAGCTTAGCGCATGGGAGCTCCTACAATGAGCAGTTCTTC. It specifies CASSLAHGSSYNEQFF.

The V gene is TRBV6-5, the J gene TRBJ2-2, with D possibly being TRBD1 or TRBD2 (5 bases each). Trimming left V 10 bases short and J 1 base short, with 13 bases between. CDR1 and CDR2 from the germline V gene are MNHEY and SVGAGI. The CDR3 covers 14 residues. CDR3: CATLRDGNTGELFF. The CDR3 DNA is TGTGCCACCCTCCGGGACGGGAACACCGGGGAGCTGTTTTTT.

This clonotype appeared a few times. CDR3 loop: CAISGAGHNDEQFF. CDR3 coding DNA: TGTGCCATCAGTGGAGCGGGGCACAACGATGAGCAGTTCTTC. V usage is TRBV10-3 and J usage is TRBJ2-1; 7 nucleotides line up with TRBD2. Germline trimming cut 4 bases from V and 8 bases from J; bases unmatched to any gene: 8. The CDR3 spans 14 residues. CDR1 and CDR2 (germline): ENHRY, SYGVKD.

J is TRBJ1-2 and V is TRBV12-3 or TRBV12-4; no firm D call. The V end was cut by 6 bases, the J end by 10 bases, with 18 bases between. The CDR3 is 13 amino acids. The CDR3 region is CASRDYLEGDYTF. CDR3 sequence (DNA): TGTGCCAGCAGAGACTACCTGGAGGGAGACTACACCTTC.